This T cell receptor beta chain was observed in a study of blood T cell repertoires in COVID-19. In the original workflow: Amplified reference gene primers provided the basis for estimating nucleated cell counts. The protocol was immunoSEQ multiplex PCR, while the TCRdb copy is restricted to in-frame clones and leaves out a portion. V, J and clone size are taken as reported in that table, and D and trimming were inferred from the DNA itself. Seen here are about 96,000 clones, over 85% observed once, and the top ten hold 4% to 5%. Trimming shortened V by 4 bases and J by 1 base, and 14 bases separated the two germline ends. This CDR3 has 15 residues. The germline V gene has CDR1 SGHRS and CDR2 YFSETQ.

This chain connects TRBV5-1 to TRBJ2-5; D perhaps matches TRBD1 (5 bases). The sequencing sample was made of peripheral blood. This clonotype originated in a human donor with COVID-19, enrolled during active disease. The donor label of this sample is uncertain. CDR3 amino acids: CASSPSNRIQETQYF. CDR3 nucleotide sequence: TGCGCCAGCAGCCCCTCCAACAGGATCCAAGAGACCCAGTACTTC. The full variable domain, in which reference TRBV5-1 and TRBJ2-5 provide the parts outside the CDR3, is KAGVTQTPRYLIKTRGQQVTLSCSPISGHRSVSWYQQTPGQGLQFLFEYFSETQRNKGNFPGRFSGRQFSNSRSEMNVSTLELGDSALYLCASSPSNRIQETQYFGPGTRLLVL.